These 10 T cell receptor beta chains were all obtained from the same sample, sequenced in a study of T-cell reconstitution after alpha-beta-depleted transplantation in children. This sample's TCRbeta library carried unique molecular identifier barcodes. TCRdb called the PCR reads again in MiXCR, with one record for every CDR3 protein. The sample lists 780,000 or so distinct CDR3 sequences; around 17% were seen once. Sequencing was performed on PBMCs, mostly from graft donor cells, taken 360 days after TCRalphabeta/CD19-depleted stem cell transplant. The receptors stem from a male patient between 10 and 17 years old who had a stem cell transplant for acute lymphoblastic leukemia, so the T cells may come from the graft donor.

This chain connects TRBV7-3 to TRBJ1-1, with 7 bases that match TRBD1. This CDR3 is 14 amino acids long. V trimming: 5 bases; J trimming: 7 bases; junction bases outside the gene matches: 10. Germline CDR1 SGHTA, CDR2 FQGTGA. The CDR3 region is CASSPSRGRSEAFF. The CDR3 DNA sequence: TGTGCCAGCAGCCCTTCTAGGGGGCGAAGTGAAGCTTTCTTT.

This clonotype showed up just a few times. This chain connects TRBV15 to TRBJ2-1; D gene ambiguous. The V gene's germline CDR1 is LNHNV and CDR2 YYDKDF (reference sequence). This CDR3 is built from 16 residues. Between the trimmed V and J ends, which lost 3 bases and 7 bases, there was a span of 19 bases. This CDR3 reads CATSRESLPFGNEQFF. The CDR3, as DNA: TGTGCCACCAGCAGGGAGAGCCTCCCCTTCGGGAATGAGCAGTTCTTC.

The CDR3 region is CASSARAPGRDTQYF. The CDR3 DNA reads as TGTGCCAGCAGCGCTCGAGCGCCTGGTAGGGATACGCAGTATTTT. This chain links TRBV7-3 with TRBJ2-3; D gene unclear. CDR3 length equals 15 residues. Trimming pared 5 bases from V and 6 bases from J, leaving 18 bases between. CDR1 is SGHTA and CDR2 is FQGTGA in the germline V gene.

Notes on this clonotype: Likely a read error: the CDR3 ends without its conserved phenylalanine or tryptophan. The chain has TRBV9 and TRBJ1-5; 7 bases fit TRBD1. Germline loops: CDR1 SGDLS, CDR2 YYNGEE. The J segment lost 4 bases and the V segment lost 3 bases, leaving 16 bases of the junction unmatched. This CDR3 region has 18 residues. The CDR3 region is CASSGGYSGTEKNQPQHS. The CDR3 nucleotides are TGTGCCAGCAGCGGTGGGTACTCCGGGACAGAGAAGAATCAGCCCCAGCATTCT.

The chain combines TRBV4-1 with TRBJ1-5; 9 positions agree with TRBD1. The CDR3 is 14 residues long. Germline-derived CDR1 and CDR2 are MGHRA and YSYEKL. V dropped 4 bases and J dropped 7; count of bases not matched to a gene: 5. CDR3 loop: CASSPRDRDQPQHF. Here the CDR3 DNA reads TGCGCCAGCAGCCCCCGGGACAGGGACCAGCCCCAGCATTTT.

This clonotype was seen a handful of times. This chain connects TRBV12-3 or TRBV12-4 to TRBJ2-2; TRBD1 aligns across 7 bases. The CDR3 loop spans 17 amino acids. V dropped 6 bases and J dropped 0; count of bases not matched to a gene: 10. The CDR3 is CASSPTTGPTNTGELFF. CDR3 bases: TGTGCCAGCAGCCCCACGACAGGGCCGACGAACACCGGGGAGCTGTTTTTT.

This rearrangement joins TRBV6-1 to TRBJ2-1; TRBD2 aligns across 12 bases. J lost 9 bases, V lost 6 bases, and 24 bases had no gene match. The germline V gene has CDR1 MNHNS and CDR2 SASEGT. The CDR3 length is 20 residues. DNA for the CDR3: TGTGCCAGCAGCCTGAAGCTCCGACTAGCGGGAGATGGGCGCGGTCTTGAGCAGTTCTTC. Translated: CASSLKLRLAGDGRGLEQFF.

CDR3 coding DNA: TGTGCCAGCAGCTTAAGGTTGAGTGGAATTAGCACAGATACGCAGTATTTT. This encodes CASSLRLSGISTDTQYF. The chain couples TRBV7-3 to TRBJ2-3; D ambiguous. The CDR3 consists of 17 residues. The germline V gene has CDR1 SGHTA and CDR2 FQGTGA. V dropped 1 base and J dropped 0 bases, with 14 bases sitting between them.

This clonotype has only a few counts. The V and J genes are TRBV12-3 or TRBV12-4 and TRBJ2-3, with 12 bases aligning to TRBD2. After removal of 2 bases from V and 6 bases from J, the junction contained 6 bases not matched to a gene. The CDR3 is 16 residues long. CDR3 sequence: CASSLIASGRADTQYF. DNA of the CDR3: TGTGCCAGCAGTTTAATCGCTAGCGGGAGGGCCGATACGCAGTATTTT.

The V call is TRBV20-1, the J call TRBJ2-2; TRBD2 aligns across 10 bases. Germline V gives CDR1 DFQATT, CDR2 SNEGSKA (reference sequence). Unmatched junction bases numbered 11, after V lost 4 bases and J lost 0 bases. The CDR3 sequence is 18 residues long. Here the CDR3 DNA reads TGCAGTGCTACACCCCGGCCGGGACTAGCGCCGAACACCGGGGAGCTGTTTTTT. Protein sequence: CSATPRPGLAPNTGELFF.